These T cell receptor beta chains were read from a single sample in a study of shared clonotypes between healthy human individuals. The table came from immunoSEQ multiplex PCR; TCRdb's copy has only in-frame clones and leaves some out. The data show about 560,000 clones, around 78% seen once. Sequencing was carried out using PBMCs. These receptors originate from a woman in her 40s in good health. Some clones in this sample may be carry-over from other donors' samples. The CDR3 runs from the conserved cysteine through the conserved F or W. D genes are given only for firm matches. Clone size is stated in some rows and not others, as once, few, many or a class when expanded.

abundance: NA; v_gene: TRBV28; j_gene: TRBJ2-7; d_gene: NA; CDR3aa: CASSLTSYEQYF; CDR3nt: TGTGCCAGCAGTTTAACCTCCTACGAGCAGTACTTC
abundance: NA; v_gene: TRBV10-2; j_gene: TRBJ2-7; d_gene: NA; CDR3aa: CASSRDKSYEQYF; CDR3nt: TGCGCCAGCTCCCGGGACAAATCCTACGAGCAGTACTTC
abundance: NA; v_gene: TRBV5-1; j_gene: TRBJ1-4; d_gene: NA; CDR3aa: CASSMDSRDGKLFF; CDR3nt: TGCGCCAGCAGCATGGACAGTCGGGATGGGAAACTGTTTTTT
abundance: NA; v_gene: TRBV7-3; j_gene: TRBJ2-7; d_gene: NA; CDR3aa: CASSLTSGPYEQYF; CDR3nt: TGTGCCAGCAGCTTAACGTCAGGGCCCTACGAGCAGTACTTC
abundance: NA; v_gene: TRBV29-1; j_gene: TRBJ2-3; d_gene: NA; CDR3aa: CSAKWGESYRTDTQYF; CDR3nt: TGCAGCGCCAAATGGGGGGAAAGCTACCGCACAGATACGCAGTATTTT
abundance: NA; v_gene: TRBV9; j_gene: TRBJ2-6; d_gene: NA; CDR3aa: CASSPLDSGANVLTF; CDR3nt: TGTGCCAGCAGCCCTCTAGACTCTGGGGCCAACGTCCTGACTTTC
abundance: few; v_gene: TRBV7-3; j_gene: TRBJ2-1; d_gene: TRBD2; CDR3aa: CASSFQTIAGEDNEQFF; CDR3nt: TGTGCCAGCAGCTTCCAAACCATAGCGGGAGAGGACAATGAGCAGTTCTTC
abundance: NA; v_gene: TRBV30; j_gene: TRBJ2-3; d_gene: NA; CDR3aa: CAWSPLSGPTDTQYF; CDR3nt: TGTGCCTGGAGTCCTCTATCGGGCCCCACAGATACGCAGTATTTT
abundance: NA; v_gene: TRBV14; j_gene: TRBJ2-1; d_gene: NA; CDR3aa: CASSQSGQGGRIF; CDR3nt: TGTGCCAGCAGCCAATCTGGCCAAGGTGGGAGAATCTTC
abundance: NA; v_gene: TRBV9; j_gene: TRBJ2-3; d_gene: NA; CDR3aa: CASSVASGRDTQYF; CDR3nt: TGTGCCAGCAGCGTAGCGAGCGGGCGAGATACGCAGTATTTT
abundance: NA; v_gene: TRBV27; j_gene: TRBJ1-4; d_gene: NA; CDR3aa: CASSSWGGGEKLFF; CDR3nt: TGTGCCAGCAGTTCATGGGGGGGTGGTGAAAAACTGTTTTTT
abundance: NA; v_gene: TRBV9; j_gene: TRBJ2-2; d_gene: NA; CDR3aa: CASSLQGGELFF; CDR3nt: TGTGCCAGCAGTTTACAGGGCGGGGAGCTGTTTTTT
abundance: NA; v_gene: TRBV27; j_gene: TRBJ2-1; d_gene: TRBD2; CDR3aa: CASTQMAVAGGSEQFF; CDR3nt: TGTGCCAGCACTCAAATGGCGGTAGCGGGAGGTAGTGAGCAGTTCTTC
abundance: few; v_gene: TRBV5-1; j_gene: TRBJ1-1; d_gene: TRBD1; CDR3aa: CASSRDRGPLNTEAFF; CDR3nt: TGCGCCAGCAGCCGAGACAGGGGCCCCTTGAACACTGAAGCTTTCTTT
abundance: many; v_gene: TRBV21-1; j_gene: TRBJ2-7; d_gene: NA; CDR3aa: CASSKERTGGAYEQYF; CDR3nt: TGTGCCAGCAGCAAAGAGAGGACGGGCGGGGCCTACGAGCAGTACTTC
abundance: NA; v_gene: TRBV11-2; j_gene: TRBJ2-3; d_gene: TRBD2; CDR3aa: CASSLRGLAILTDTQYF; CDR3nt: TGTGCCAGCAGCTTAAGGGGACTAGCTATCCTCACAGATACGCAGTATTTT
abundance: NA; v_gene: TRBV29-1; j_gene: TRBJ2-5; d_gene: NA; CDR3aa: CSVGDPEETQYF; CDR3nt: TGCAGCGTTGGGGACCCGGAAGAGACCCAGTACTTC
abundance: NA; v_gene: TRBV16; j_gene: TRBJ1-4; d_gene: TRBD1; CDR3aa: CASSIRDRIPTNEKLFF; CDR3nt: TGTGCCAGCAGCATACGGGACAGGATCCCAACTAATGAAAAACTGTTTTTT
abundance: NA; v_gene: TRBV5-1; j_gene: TRBJ1-1; d_gene: NA; CDR3aa: CASSVQVPGGTEAFF; CDR3nt: TGCGCCAGCAGCGTACAGGTCCCGGGCGGCACTGAAGCTTTCTTT
abundance: once; v_gene: TRBV6-5; j_gene: TRBJ1-4; d_gene: NA; CDR3aa: CASSYSSPATNEKLFF; CDR3nt: TGTGCCAGCAGTTACTCCTCCCCCGCAACTAATGAAAAACTGTTTTTT
abundance: many; v_gene: TRBV9; j_gene: TRBJ2-7; d_gene: NA; CDR3aa: CASSVDNSGPYEQYF; CDR3nt: TGTGCCAGCAGCGTAGATAATAGCGGACCATACGAGCAGTACTTC
abundance: NA; v_gene: TRBV10-3; j_gene: TRBJ2-3; d_gene: TRBD2; CDR3aa: CAISGTSGRGTDTQYF; CDR3nt: TGTGCCATCAGCGGGACTAGCGGGAGAGGAACAGATACGCAGTATTTT
abundance: NA; v_gene: TRBV10-2; j_gene: TRBJ2-1; d_gene: NA; CDR3aa: CASSVDFSNYNEQFF; CDR3nt: TGCGCCAGCAGTGTGGACTTTTCAAACTACAATGAGCAGTTCTTC
abundance: few; v_gene: TRBV10-3; j_gene: TRBJ2-1; d_gene: NA; CDR3aa: CAISSQASRYYNEQFF; CDR3nt: TGTGCCATCAGCTCCCAAGCTTCTCGCTACTACAATGAGCAGTTCTTC